The source of this T cell receptor beta chain is a study of blood T cell repertoires in COVID-19. Study-level information: The origin of the acute and convalescent COVID-19 samples was the United States, Italy and Spain.

This CDR3 spans 18 amino acids. V dropped 4 bases and J dropped 0; count of bases not matched to a gene: 12. Germline CDR1 is SGHRS and CDR2 is YFSETQ. Clones were read by immunoSEQ multiplex PCR, and TCRdb kept only the in-frame ones, dropping some. The repertoire has about 200,000 clones, roughly 90% of them found once; the top ten carry 4% to 5.5%. This TCR was sampled from a woman aged 40 to 49 with acute or convalescent COVID-19. The material sequenced was peripheral blood. The chain links TRBV5-1 to TRBJ1-5, with 8 positions matching TRBD1. The chain's CDR3 is CASSPVRTGPYSNQPQHF. As DNA, the CDR3 is TGCGCCAGCAGCCCGGTCCGGACAGGGCCTTATAGCAATCAGCCCCAGCATTTT.